Below, 13 T cell receptor beta chains from the same sample are listed, as sequenced in a study of blood T cell repertoires in COVID-19. Method: immunoSEQ multiplex PCR; TCRdb's copy keeps in-frame clones and lacks some. The sample comprises about 20,000 clones, about nine tenths of which are singletons, and roughly 7% rests with the top ten. Sequenced material: peripheral blood. These receptors were obtained from a man between 65 and 85 years old with active COVID-19.

This clone was observed a single time. The V and J genes are TRBV7-3 and TRBJ2-1; D is perhaps TRBD1 (6 bases). Germline CDR1 reads SGHTA; CDR2 reads FQGTGA. CDR3 length: 15 amino acids. Trimming pared 5 bases from V and 3 bases from J, leaving 14 bases between. CDR3 bases: TGTGCCAGCAGCGACCTAGGGGACATCTACAATGAGCAGTTCTTC. Translating it yields CASSDLGDIYNEQFF.

The V gene is TRBV27, the J gene TRBJ2-2; D is perhaps TRBD1 (6 bases). This CDR3 comprises 14 residues. Trimming removed 6 bases from V and 4 bases from J, with 12 bases in between. The germline V gene has CDR1 MNHEY and CDR2 SMNVEV (reference sequence). The CDR3 reads CASSPQGITGELFF. CDR3 DNA: TGTGCCAGCAGCCCCCAGGGGATCACCGGGGAGCTGTTTTTT.

The chain joins TRBV27 to TRBJ2-3; 9 bases are shared with TRBD2. Trimming cost V 3 bases and J 6 bases; bases outside gene matches: 13. CDR3 length equals 17 residues. Germline CDR1 reads MNHEY; CDR2 reads SMNVEV (reference sequence). The DNA of the CDR3 is TGTGCCAGCAGTTTGAGACTAGCGGAGTTGGGTCTGGATACGCAGTATTTT. It yields the protein CASSLRLAELGLDTQYF.

The chain combines TRBV24-1 with TRBJ2-7, with TRBD1 as a possible D gene (5 bases). Germline V gives CDR1 KGHDR, CDR2 SFDVKD. This CDR3 spans 14 amino acids. V lost 3 bases to trimming and J lost 2 bases, with 10 bases between them. The CDR3 protein is CATSDPRTPYEQYF. CDR3 sequence (DNA): TGTGCCACCAGTGATCCCCGGACACCCTACGAGCAGTACTTC.

The chain employs TRBV15 and TRBJ1-1; D is uncertain. Trimming left V 0 bases short and J 1 base short, with 9 bases between. The germline V gene encodes CDR1 LNHNV and CDR2 YYDKDF (reference sequence). This CDR3 has 15 residues. Here the CDR3 DNA reads TGTGCCACCAGCAGAGATCGATTACAGAACACTGAAGCTTTCTTT. This translates into CATSRDRLQNTEAFF. The variable domain in full, with the rest retrieved from reference TRBV15 and TRBJ1-1, is DAMVIQNPRYQVTQFGKPVTLSCSQTLNHNVMYWYQQKSSQAPKLLFHYYDKDFNNEADTPDNFQSRRPNTSFCFLDIRSPGLGDTAMYLCATSRDRLQNTEAFFGQGTRLTVV.

V gene TRBV24-1 combines with J gene TRBJ2-3, with TRBD1 identical over 7 bases. V trimming: 5 bases; J trimming: 2 bases; junction bases outside the gene matches: 6. The V gene's germline CDR1 is KGHDR and CDR2 SFDVKD. CDR3 size: 15 residues. CDR3 DNA: TGTGCCACCAGTGGCGTAACAGGGGCCACAGATACGCAGTATTTT. It specifies CATSGVTGATDTQYF.

The chain is built from TRBV28 and TRBJ2-7, with 7 nucleotides matching TRBD2. CDR3 size: 13 residues. Trimming removed 2 bases from V and 2 bases from J; junction bases left unmatched: 0. Looked up from germline, CDR1 is MDHEN and CDR2 is SYDVKM. CDR3 DNA sequence: TGTGCCAGCAGTTTAGCGGGGGCCTACGAGCAGTACTTC. Its protein is CASSLAGAYEQYF.

J is TRBJ2-7 and V is TRBV28, with D perhaps TRBD2 (6 bases). Germline lookup yields CDR1 MDHEN and CDR2 SYDVKM. This CDR3 has 13 residues. Trimming removed 11 bases at V and 1 base at J, with 15 bases between. This CDR3 reads CAGSSGRSYEQYF. As DNA, the CDR3 is TGTGCCGGAAGCAGCGGGCGTTCCTACGAGCAGTACTTC.

The genes are TRBV7-9 and TRBJ1-3, with D possibly matching TRBD1 (6 bases). V was shortened by 5 bases and J by 1 base, with 9 bases between the two germline ends. The CDR3 spans 14 residues. Germline CDR1 is SEHNR and CDR2 is FQNEAQ (reference sequence). This chain's CDR3 is CASSGDRSGNTIYF. DNA for the CDR3: TGTGCCAGCAGCGGAGACAGGTCTGGAAACACCATATATTTT.

V and J are TRBV4-3 and TRBJ2-5; D perhaps matches TRBD1 (5 bases). CDR1 is LGHNA and CDR2 is YSLEER in the germline V gene. Trimming stripped 2 bases from V and 2 bases from J, with 6 bases between. The length of the CDR3 is 13 residues. The CDR3 nucleotides are TGCGCCAGCAGCCAAAACAGGCAAGAGACCCAGTACTTC. Its translation: CASSQNRQETQYF.

V gene TRBV28 combines with J gene TRBJ2-1; D remains unclear. Germline V gene sequence: CDR1 MDHEN, CDR2 SYDVKM. CDR3 length: 13 amino acids. The ends were cut back, 5 bases at V and 2 bases at J, with 7 bases in the middle. The CDR3 loop reads CASSPTTYNEQFF. The CDR3 nucleotides read TGTGCCAGCAGTCCGACAACCTACAATGAGCAGTTCTTC.

The rearrangement uses TRBV12-3 or TRBV12-4 and TRBJ1-2, with TRBD1 identical over 7 bases. The V gene end was trimmed by 5 bases and the J gene end by 7 bases; junction bases not matched to a gene: 4. The length of the CDR3 is 12 residues. The CDR3 sequence is CASSLTGAGYTF. The CDR3 DNA sequence: TGTGCCAGCAGTCTTACAGGGGCTGGCTACACCTTC.

The chain combines TRBV28 with TRBJ1-2; D ambiguous. The CDR3 is 12 residues long. Germline V gene sequence: CDR1 MDHEN, CDR2 SYDVKM. The V end was cut by 8 bases, the J end by 4 bases, with 11 bases between. This chain's CDR3 is CASRGIPYGYTF. The CDR3 coding sequence is TGTGCCAGCCGAGGGATACCCTATGGCTACACCTTC.